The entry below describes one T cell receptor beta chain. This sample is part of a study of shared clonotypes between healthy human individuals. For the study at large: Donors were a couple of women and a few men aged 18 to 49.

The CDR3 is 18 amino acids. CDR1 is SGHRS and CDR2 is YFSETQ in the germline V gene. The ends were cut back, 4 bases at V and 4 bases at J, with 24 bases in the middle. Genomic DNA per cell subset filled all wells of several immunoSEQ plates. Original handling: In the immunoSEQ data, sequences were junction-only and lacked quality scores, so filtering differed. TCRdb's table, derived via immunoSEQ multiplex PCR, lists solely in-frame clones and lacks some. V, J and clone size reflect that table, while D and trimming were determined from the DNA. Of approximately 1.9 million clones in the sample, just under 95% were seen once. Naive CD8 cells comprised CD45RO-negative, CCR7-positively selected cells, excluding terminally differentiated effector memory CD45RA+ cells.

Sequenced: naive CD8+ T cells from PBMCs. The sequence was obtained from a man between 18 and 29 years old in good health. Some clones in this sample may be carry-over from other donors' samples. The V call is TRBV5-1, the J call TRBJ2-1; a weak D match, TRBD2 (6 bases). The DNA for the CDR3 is TGCGCCAGCAGCGGAGGGTCTACCGGGGCAAATTTTTACAATGAGCAGTTCTTC. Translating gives CASSGGSTGANFYNEQFF.